Described below is a single T cell receptor (beta chain) sequence and its context. This clonotype was counted many times. The antigen it binds to is not known. No quality values exist for individual bases; no much larger clone is one base distant. The library was prepared using 5' RACE. Sequenced on an Illumina HiSeq 2500. A second PCR of roughly 7 to 11 cycles was performed with a sample-barcoded 5' primer and a J-beta primer mix. A unique molecular identifier was introduced onto each TCR beta cDNA molecule by a template-switch 5' adaptor carrying 12 random nucleotides. At least 3 million CDR3-containing paired-end reads were obtained from each sample. All of the RNA was converted into first-strand cDNA using the Mint cDNA synthesis kit, with a TRBC-specific oligonucleotide serving as the primer. All cDNA was treated with uracil-DNA glycosylase and then went through a first 18-cycle PCR with the universal primers M1SS and BC2_uni_R. In the authors' own workflow: For normalization, 1 million high-quality reads, each with a distinct molecular identifier, were randomly selected from each sample. Reads with shared molecular identifiers were discarded instead of being binned into consensus sequences. MiTCR, set to a Q25 quality threshold and the strictest error-elimination algorithm, was used for CDR3 identification, clonotype clustering and error correction. A nonparametric unseen species model using Euler transformation provided a lower-bound estimate of total TCR beta diversity. The public sequencing data were trimmed at Q25 with fastp and processed into clonotypes with MiXCR by TCRdb, which kept only in-frame beta chains. Merged by CDR3 protein, the rows form single entries marked with the most common genes and DNA. TCRdb's processing, not the study's, gives the V and J calls here. Within this sample are around 650,000 distinct CDR3 sequences, with less than 40% of them counted one time only. The ten largest clones capture approximately 15% of the sample.

The data were obtained in a study of blood T cells in healthy people across ages (dated by TCRdb to between 2015 and 2017). Notes on the research overall: In model experiments, template switching captured roughly one uniquely barcoded TCR beta cDNA molecule for every two T cells. Age-related changes in TCR beta repertoire diversity were measured in the study by deep sequencing normalized with unique cDNA molecular identifiers. To avoid experimental bias, donors of different ages were spread randomly across the sequencing lanes. The study analyzed two additional independent replicas of 1 million unique cDNA reads from the same blood draw for two donors, one aged 18 to 29 and one aged 80 or older. Donors were grouped into four age groups: young (average about 15 years), middle-aged (roughly 38), aged (around 56) and long-lived (about 82). General findings and caveats noted by the study authors: Compared with the aged group, the long-lived group had more naive CD4+ T cells, fewer expanded clones and increased TCR diversity, a pattern suggesting age selection. There was a strong correlation between observed TCR beta diversity and the percentage of naive T cells measured by flow cytometry. Observed TCR beta diversity per million T cells fell roughly linearly with age, and a significant reduction was already apparent by age about 38. Because profiling used bulk unsorted PBMCs, naive and antigen-experienced compartments could not be compared conclusively. Estimates of total diversity based on one million sequenced T cells were considered lower bounds and underestimates. Because the CMV infection status of the donors was unknown, age-related changes in expanded clonotypes may potentially have been confounded.

The donors were some 36 Caucasian individuals from Russia, aged roughly 6 to 95 years, who were systemically healthy. Each donor gave about 9.7 milliliters of peripheral blood, drawn into EDTA-treated Vacutainer tubes. Ficoll-Paque density-gradient centrifugation was used to isolate PBMCs, with at least 6.5 million per sample. Trizol reagent was used to extract total RNA from PBMCs, with at least 5.5 micrograms per sample. For every donor, an aliquot of PBMCs went through flow cytometry to measure the percentages of naive CD45RAhigh/CD27high T cells. Sequences ENHRY (CDR1) and SYGVKD (CDR2) are obtained from the germline V gene. V is shortened by 0 bases, J by 4 bases, and the region joining them spans 13 bases. Including cysteine and phenylalanine, the CDR3 has 16 amino acids. Solely the CDR3 DNA is kept, with 48 bases framed from the first base.

The chain was built from TRBV10-3 and TRBJ2-1; confidence is insufficient to name the D gene. The clonotype originates from an elderly woman in good health. Donor details come from another sample of the same person, matched by shared clones. Sequenced sample: blood. DNA sequence: TGTGCCATCAGTGAGTCTTCTGGGCATTATTACAATGAGCAGTTCTTC. Its protein is CAISESSGHYYNEQFF.